The 21 T cell receptor beta chains listed next were all sequenced from one sample in a study of blood T cell repertoires in COVID-19. Assay used: immunoSEQ multiplex PCR; TCRdb lists only in-frame clones, some missing. The sample has about 200,000 clones, 65% to 90% seen once; the top ten hold less than 15%. The material sequenced was peripheral blood. All receptors come from a human donor in a cohort sampled during active COVID-19.

The chain couples TRBV25-1 to TRBJ1-1; D remains ambiguous. Trimming removed 6 bases at V and 1 base at J, with 12 bases between. This CDR3 contains 14 residues. Germline V gives CDR1 MGHDK, CDR2 SYGVNS. In DNA, the CDR3 is TGTGCCAGCAGGAAGGACGGGAAGAACACTGAAGCTTTCTTT. Amino acid sequence: CASRKDGKNTEAFF.

The table lists this clone with a few counts. The V call is TRBV5-1, the J call TRBJ1-5; D gene unclear. The length of the CDR3 is 15 residues. Trimming took 5 bases from V and 7 from J, leaving 19 bases between them. CDR1 and CDR2 from the germline V gene are SGHRS and YFSETQ. The CDR3 protein is CASRSFAGISQPQHF. DNA of the CDR3: TGCGCCAGCAGAAGTTTCGCGGGGATTAGCCAGCCCCAGCATTTT.

V is TRBV28 and J is TRBJ1-3; a possible D gene is TRBD1 (5 bases). Germline V CDR1 and CDR2: MDHEN, SYDVKM. This CDR3 has 17 amino acids. V lost 5 bases to trimming and J lost 1 base, with 18 bases between them. In DNA, the CDR3 is TGTGCCAGCAGTCCACAAGTTTGGGGGGTTTCTGGAAACACCATATATTTT. Amino acid sequence: CASSPQVWGVSGNTIYF.

The chain couples TRBV27 to TRBJ2-7, with 8 bases matching TRBD1. Germline values: CDR1 MNHEY, CDR2 SMNVEV (reference sequence). The trim removed 5 bases at V and 2 bases at J, leaving 8 bases unmatched. The CDR3 length is 15 residues. CDR3 nucleotide sequence: TGTGCCAGCAGTGGACCGGGACAGGCAGCCTACGAGCAGTACTTC. Translating gives CASSGPGQAAYEQYF.

This chain connects TRBV2 to TRBJ2-7; 12 nucleotides line up with TRBD1. The V gene's germline CDR1 is SNHLY and CDR2 FYNNEI. V was pared by 6 bases and J by 5 bases, with 5 bases of the junction left unmatched. The CDR3 consists of 14 residues. The CDR3 spells CASRTGTGGHEQYF. In DNA form, the CDR3 reads TGTGCCAGCAGAACTGGGACAGGGGGCCACGAGCAGTACTTC.

This clone appeared a few times. The rearrangement links TRBV6-5 to TRBJ2-2, with 8 bases fitting TRBD1. Looked up from germline, CDR1 is MNHEY and CDR2 is SVGAGI. The length of the CDR3 is 15 residues. V was clipped by 6 bases and J by 1 base; unmatched bases: 4. Here the CDR3 reads CASSKTGVNTGELFF. CDR3 in DNA: TGTGCCAGCAGCAAGACAGGGGTGAACACCGGGGAGCTGTTTTTT.

This clone was observed many times. The genes are TRBV7-6 and TRBJ2-7; perhaps TRBD1 as D (5 bases). Deletions cut 6 bases from V and 0 bases from J, with 15 bases between. Germline V gives CDR1 SGHVS, CDR2 FNYEAQ. The CDR3 covers 15 residues. The CDR3 region is CASSSRAGPSYEQYF. The CDR3, as DNA: TGTGCCAGCAGTTCACGGGCAGGGCCCTCCTACGAGCAGTACTTC. Looking up the rest from reference TRBV7-6 and TRBJ2-7 gives the full variable domain: GAGVSQSPRYKVTKRGQDVALRCDPISGHVSLYWYRQALGQGPEFLTYFNYEAQQDKSGLPNDRFSAERPEGSISTLTIQRTEQRDSAMYRCASSSRAGPSYEQYFGPGTRLTVT.

The CDR3 protein is CATSRAITSYNEQFF. CDR3 nucleotide sequence: TGTGCCACCAGCAGAGCAATCACTTCCTACAATGAGCAGTTCTTC. The rearrangement links TRBV15 to TRBJ2-1; D gene uncertain. The germline V and J ends were trimmed by 1 base and 1 base, with 8 bases remaining between them. CDR1 LNHNV and CDR2 YYDKDF come from the germline V gene (reference sequence). The CDR3 is 15 amino acids.

The chain couples TRBV12-5 to TRBJ1-5; TRBD1 aligns across 10 bases. Germline values: CDR1 LGHNT, CDR2 FRNRAP. The CDR3 totals 15 residues. The J segment lost 0 bases and the V segment lost 7 bases, leaving 3 bases of the junction unmatched. The CDR3 loop reads CASDGTGVSNQPQHF. The CDR3 bases are TGTGCTAGTGACGGGACAGGGGTTAGCAATCAGCCCCAGCATTTT.

The V gene is TRBV7-2, the J gene TRBJ2-6; D gene uncertain. The V end lost 2 bases, the J end lost 0 bases, and 5 bases lay between the germline ends. This CDR3 comprises 15 residues. CDR1 is SGHTA, CDR2 FQGNSA, per germline. The CDR3 region has the DNA TGTGCCAGCAGCTTACGGAGCTCTGGGGCCAACGTCCTGACTTTC. Translation gives CASSLRSSGANVLTF.

The genes are TRBV11-2 and TRBJ2-5; D might be TRBD1 (7 bases). Per germline, CDR1 SGHAT and CDR2 FQNNGV. The CDR3 covers 15 residues. Between the trimmed V and J ends, which lost 0 bases and 9 bases, there was a span of 17 bases. CDR3 region: CASSLDPGAGGSQYF. The CDR3 coding sequence is TGTGCCAGCAGCTTAGATCCGGGAGCAGGGGGATCCCAGTACTTC.

The chain carries TRBV6-1 and TRBJ2-1; 9 bases are a match to TRBD2. CDR3 size: 16 residues. CDR1 MNHNS and CDR2 SASEGT come from the germline V gene. J gave up 7 bases and V 4 bases, and 11 bases lay outside the gene matches. This CDR3 reads CASSAPGSGSLNEQFF. CDR3 bases: TGTGCCAGCAGTGCCCCTGGTAGCGGGAGTTTGAATGAGCAGTTCTTC.

A remark on this clone: Other DNA sequences in the same sample also yield this CDR3. The chain joins TRBV2 to TRBJ1-1; D is perhaps TRBD1 (6 bases). The CDR3 is 14 amino acids. Germline CDR1 is SNHLY and CDR2 is FYNNEI. The V gene lost 4 bases and the J gene lost 3 bases, with 12 bases spanning the gap. The CDR3: CASSVRAGDTEAFF. The CDR3 region has the DNA TGTGCCAGCAGTGTAAGGGCAGGGGACACTGAAGCTTTCTTT.

J is TRBJ2-7 and V is TRBV19; 9 positions agree with TRBD1. This CDR3 spans 15 amino acids. After removal of 4 bases from V and 5 bases from J, the junction contained 9 bases not matched to a gene. Germline assignment: CDR1 LNHDA and CDR2 SQIVND (reference sequence). The CDR3 is CASSTGQGLYHEQYF. Here the CDR3 DNA reads TGTGCCAGTAGTACAGGACAGGGGTTATATCACGAGCAGTACTTC. Full variable domain (missing parts from reference TRBV19 and TRBJ2-7): DGGITQSPKYLFRKEGQNVTLSCEQNLNHDAMYWYRQDPGQGLRLIYYSQIVNDFQKGDIAEGYSVSREKKESFPLTVTSAQKNPTAFYLCASSTGQGLYHEQYFGPGTRLTVT.

The V gene is TRBV5-1, the J gene TRBJ2-1; 12 bases are a match to TRBD2. Germline values: CDR1 SGHRS, CDR2 YFSETQ. This CDR3 has 17 amino acids. J was trimmed by 5 bases and V by 2 bases; bases with no gene match: 8. CDR3: CASSLALAGGIDNEQFF. Written as DNA, the CDR3 is TGCGCCAGCAGCTTAGCACTAGCGGGAGGTATCGACAATGAGCAGTTCTTC.

The J gene is TRBJ1-5, the V gene TRBV19; maybe TRBD1 (6 bases). V gave up 3 bases and J gave up 9 bases, with 12 bases separating them. CDR1 and CDR2 (germline): LNHDA, SQIVND (reference sequence). CDR3 length: 13 amino acids. The CDR3 nucleotides read TGTGCCAGTAGTATGGTCAGAGGGGGGCCCCAGCATTTT. It specifies CASSMVRGGPQHF.

This clone was detected once. V and J are TRBV15 and TRBJ1-5; D unresolved. In germline, CDR1 is LNHNV, CDR2 YYDKDF (reference sequence). Trimming removed 0 bases at V and 4 bases at J, with 10 bases between. The length of the CDR3 is 15 residues. CDR3 nucleotides: TGTGCCACCAGCAGAGATGGCGGCCAAAATCAGCCCCAGCATTTT. It encodes CATSRDGGQNQPQHF.

The chain is built from TRBV19 and TRBJ2-3, with 11 bases lining up with TRBD1. The CDR3 runs 17 residues. Per germline, CDR1 LNHDA and CDR2 SQIVND (reference sequence). V lost 6 bases and J lost 3; bases outside the gene matches: 11. CDR3 bases: TGTGCCAGTAGGATCCGCCCGGGACAGGGGGTAACAGATACGCAGTATTTT. Protein product: CASRIRPGQGVTDTQYF.

The chain carries TRBV19 and TRBJ1-2; 10 bases map to TRBD1. V shed 4 bases, J shed 0 bases, and the junction held 8 bases outside the gene matches. The CDR3 is made up of 17 amino acids. Per germline, CDR1 LNHDA and CDR2 SQIVND (reference sequence). CDR3 loop: CASSTTGGGTPNYGYTF. The CDR3 DNA follows: TGTGCCAGTAGTACGACAGGGGGCGGTACTCCTAACTATGGCTACACCTTC.

This chain joins TRBV6-1 and TRBJ2-7; no clear D gene. The length of the CDR3 is 16 residues. Germline V gene lookup returns CDR1 MNHNS and CDR2 SASEGT. Trimming shortened V by 2 bases and J by 0 bases, and 14 bases separated the two germline ends. In DNA, the CDR3 is TGTGCCAGCAGTGAACTAAGTACCCCACGCTCCTACGAGCAGTACTTC. This encodes CASSELSTPRSYEQYF.

The chain recombines TRBV7-2 with TRBJ1-5; D gene unclear. The CDR3 consists of 14 residues. Germline loops: CDR1 SGHTA, CDR2 FQGNSA. Trimming removed 1 base from V and 4 bases from J, with 8 bases in between. As DNA, the CDR3 is TGTGCCAGCAGCTTAGGCGGGCAGAATCAGCCCCAGCATTTT. It codes for CASSLGGQNQPQHF.